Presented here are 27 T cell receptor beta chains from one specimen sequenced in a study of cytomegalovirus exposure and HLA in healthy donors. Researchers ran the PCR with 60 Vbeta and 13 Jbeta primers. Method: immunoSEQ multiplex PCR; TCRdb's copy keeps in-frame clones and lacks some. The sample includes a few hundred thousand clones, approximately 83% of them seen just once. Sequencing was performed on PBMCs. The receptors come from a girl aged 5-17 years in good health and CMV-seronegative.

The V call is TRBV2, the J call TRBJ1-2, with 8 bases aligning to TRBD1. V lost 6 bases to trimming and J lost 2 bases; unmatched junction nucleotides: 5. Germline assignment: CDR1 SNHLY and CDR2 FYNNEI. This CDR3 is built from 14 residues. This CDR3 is CASRYRTGNYGYTF. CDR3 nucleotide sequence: TGTGCCAGCAGATATCGGACAGGGAACTATGGCTACACCTTC.

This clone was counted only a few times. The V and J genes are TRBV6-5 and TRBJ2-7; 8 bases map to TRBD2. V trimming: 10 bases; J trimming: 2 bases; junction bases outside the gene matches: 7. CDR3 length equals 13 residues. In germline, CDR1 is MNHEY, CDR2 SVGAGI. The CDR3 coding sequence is TGTGCCACGGGAGGGAGGGGTCCCTACGAGCAGTACTTC. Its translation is CATGGRGPYEQYF.

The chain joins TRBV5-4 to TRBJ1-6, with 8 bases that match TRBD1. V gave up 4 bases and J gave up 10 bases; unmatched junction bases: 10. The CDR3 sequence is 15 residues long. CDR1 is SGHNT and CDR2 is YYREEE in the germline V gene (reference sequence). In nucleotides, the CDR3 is TGTGCCAGCAGCACCCGACAGGGGATAGCCTCACCCCTCCACTTT. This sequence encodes CASSTRQGIASPLHF.

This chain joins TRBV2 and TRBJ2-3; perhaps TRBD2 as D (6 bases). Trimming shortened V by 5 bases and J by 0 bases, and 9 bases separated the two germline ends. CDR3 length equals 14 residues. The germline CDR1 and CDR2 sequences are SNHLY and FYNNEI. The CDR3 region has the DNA TGTGCCAGCAGTCGTCGGGGGAGCACAGATACGCAGTATTTT. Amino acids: CASSRRGSTDTQYF. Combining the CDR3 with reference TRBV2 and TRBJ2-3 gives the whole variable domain EPEVTQTPSHQVTQMGQEVILRCVPISNHLYFYWYRQILGQKVEFLVSFYNNEISEKSEIFDDQFSVERPDGSNFTLKIRSTKLEDSAMYFCASSRRGSTDTQYFGPGTRLTVL.

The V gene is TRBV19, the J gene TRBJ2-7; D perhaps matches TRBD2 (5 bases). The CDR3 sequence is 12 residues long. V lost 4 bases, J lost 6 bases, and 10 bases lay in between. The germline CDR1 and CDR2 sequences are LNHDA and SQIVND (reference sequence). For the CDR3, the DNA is TGTGCCAGTAGTACACTCCGGGGCGAGCAGTACTTC. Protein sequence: CASSTLRGEQYF.

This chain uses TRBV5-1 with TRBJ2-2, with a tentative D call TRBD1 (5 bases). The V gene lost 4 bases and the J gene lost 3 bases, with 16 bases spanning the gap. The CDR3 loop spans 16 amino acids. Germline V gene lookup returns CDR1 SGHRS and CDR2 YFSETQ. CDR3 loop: CASSAFGLGDTGELFF. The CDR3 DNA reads TGCGCCAGCAGCGCCTTTGGTTTAGGGGACACCGGGGAGCTGTTTTTT.

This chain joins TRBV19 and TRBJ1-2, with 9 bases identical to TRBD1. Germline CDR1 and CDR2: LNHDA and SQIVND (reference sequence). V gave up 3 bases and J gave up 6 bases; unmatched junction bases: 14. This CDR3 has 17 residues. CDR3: CASSIWTGAAILDGYTF. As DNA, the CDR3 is TGTGCCAGTAGTATTTGGACAGGGGCGGCTATTTTGGATGGCTACACCTTC.

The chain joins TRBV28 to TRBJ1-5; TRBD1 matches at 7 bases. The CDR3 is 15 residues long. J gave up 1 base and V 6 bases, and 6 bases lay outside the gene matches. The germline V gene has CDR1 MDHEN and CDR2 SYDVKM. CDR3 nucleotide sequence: TGTGCCAGCAGCAGGGGGGACTGGAGCAATCAGCCCCAGCATTTT. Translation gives CASSRGDWSNQPQHF.

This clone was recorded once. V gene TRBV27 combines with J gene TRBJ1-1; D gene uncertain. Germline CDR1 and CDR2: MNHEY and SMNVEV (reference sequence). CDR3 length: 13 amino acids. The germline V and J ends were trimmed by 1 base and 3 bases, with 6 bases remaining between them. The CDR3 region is CASSLFGYTEAFF. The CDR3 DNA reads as TGTGCCAGCAGTTTATTTGGCTACACTGAAGCTTTCTTT.

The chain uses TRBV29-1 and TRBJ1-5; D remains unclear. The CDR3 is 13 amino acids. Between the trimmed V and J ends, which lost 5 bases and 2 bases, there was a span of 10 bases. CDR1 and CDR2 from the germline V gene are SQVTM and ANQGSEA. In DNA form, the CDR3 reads TGCAGCGTTCAGACCGGGGGCAATCAGCCCCAGCATTTT. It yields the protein CSVQTGGNQPQHF.

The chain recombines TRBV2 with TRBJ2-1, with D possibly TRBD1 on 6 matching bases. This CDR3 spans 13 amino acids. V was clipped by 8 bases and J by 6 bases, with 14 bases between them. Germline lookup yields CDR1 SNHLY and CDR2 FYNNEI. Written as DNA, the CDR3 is TGTGCCAGCGCGGCAGGGGTTATCAATGAGCAGTTCTTC. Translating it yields CASAAGVINEQFF.

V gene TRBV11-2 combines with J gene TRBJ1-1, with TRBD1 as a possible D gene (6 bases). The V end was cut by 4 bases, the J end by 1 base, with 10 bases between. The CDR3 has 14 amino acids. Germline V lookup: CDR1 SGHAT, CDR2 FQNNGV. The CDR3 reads CASSYQTGNTEAFF. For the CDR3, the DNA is TGTGCCAGCAGCTACCAGACAGGGAACACTGAAGCTTTCTTT.

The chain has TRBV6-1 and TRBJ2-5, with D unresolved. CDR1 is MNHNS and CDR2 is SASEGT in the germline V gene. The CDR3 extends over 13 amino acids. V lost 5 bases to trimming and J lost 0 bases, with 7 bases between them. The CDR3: CASSKSYQETQYF. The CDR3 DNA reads TGTGCCAGCAGTAAATCGTACCAAGAGACCCAGTACTTC.

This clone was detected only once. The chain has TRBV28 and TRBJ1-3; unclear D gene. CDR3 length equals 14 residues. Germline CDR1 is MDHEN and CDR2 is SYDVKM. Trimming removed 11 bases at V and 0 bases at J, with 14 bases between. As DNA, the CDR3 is TGTGCCGCAGCGTGGACTTCCTCTGGAAACACCATATATTTT. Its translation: CAAAWTSSGNTIYF.

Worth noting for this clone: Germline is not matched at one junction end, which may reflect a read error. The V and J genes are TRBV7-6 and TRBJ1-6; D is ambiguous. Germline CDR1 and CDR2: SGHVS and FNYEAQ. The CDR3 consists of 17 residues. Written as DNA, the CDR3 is TGTGCCAGCAGCTTAACCGCTCTAGTTGTCTATAATTCACCCCCCCACTTT. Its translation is CASSLTALVVYNSPPHF. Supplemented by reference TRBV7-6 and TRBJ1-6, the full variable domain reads GAGVSQSPRYKVTKRGQDVALRCDPISGHVSLYWYRQALGQGPEFLTYFNYEAQQDKSGLPNDRFSAERPEGSISTLTIQRTEQRDSAMYRCASSLTALVVYNSPPHFGNGTRLTVT.

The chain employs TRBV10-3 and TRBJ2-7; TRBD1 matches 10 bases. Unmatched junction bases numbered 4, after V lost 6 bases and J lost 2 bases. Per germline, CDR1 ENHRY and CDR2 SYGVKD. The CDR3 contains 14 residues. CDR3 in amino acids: CAISEGQGAYEQYF. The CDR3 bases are TGTGCCATCAGCGAAGGACAGGGGGCCTACGAGCAGTACTTC.

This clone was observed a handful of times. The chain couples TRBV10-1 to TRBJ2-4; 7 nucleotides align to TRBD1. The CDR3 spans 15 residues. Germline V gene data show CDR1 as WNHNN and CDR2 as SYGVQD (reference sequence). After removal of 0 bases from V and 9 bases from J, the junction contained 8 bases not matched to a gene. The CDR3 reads CASSESSAGGGIQYF. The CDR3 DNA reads TGCGCCAGCAGTGAGTCGAGTGCAGGGGGTGGCATTCAGTACTTC.

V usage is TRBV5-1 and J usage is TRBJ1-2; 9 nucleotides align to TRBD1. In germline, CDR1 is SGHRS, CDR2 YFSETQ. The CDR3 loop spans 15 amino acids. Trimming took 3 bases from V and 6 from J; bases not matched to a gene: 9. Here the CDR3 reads CASSSGQGLGNGYTF. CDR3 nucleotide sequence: TGCGCCAGCAGCTCGGGACAGGGATTGGGAAATGGCTACACCTTC.

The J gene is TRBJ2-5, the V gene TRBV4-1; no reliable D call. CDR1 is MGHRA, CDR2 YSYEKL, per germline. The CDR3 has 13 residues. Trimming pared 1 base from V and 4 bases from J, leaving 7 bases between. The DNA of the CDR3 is TGCGCCAGCAGCCAAGGTCTTCTAGAGACCCAGTACTTC. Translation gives CASSQGLLETQYF.

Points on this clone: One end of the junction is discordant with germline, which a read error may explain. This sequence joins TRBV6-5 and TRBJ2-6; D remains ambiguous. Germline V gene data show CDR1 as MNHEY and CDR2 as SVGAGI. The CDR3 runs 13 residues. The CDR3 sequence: CASSYSGANVLTF. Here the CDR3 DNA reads TGTGCCAGCAGCTACTCTGGGGCCAACGTCCTGACTTTC.

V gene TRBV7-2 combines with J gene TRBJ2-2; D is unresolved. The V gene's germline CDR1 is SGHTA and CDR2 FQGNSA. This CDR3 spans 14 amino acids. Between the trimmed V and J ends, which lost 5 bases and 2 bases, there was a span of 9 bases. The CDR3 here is CASSRRVNTGELFF. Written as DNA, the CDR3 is TGTGCCAGCAGCCGTAGAGTAAACACCGGGGAGCTGTTTTTT. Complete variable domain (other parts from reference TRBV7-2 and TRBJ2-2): GAGVSQSPSNKVTEKGKDVELRCDPISGHTALYWYRQSLGQGLEFLIYFQGNSAPDKSGLPSDRFSAERTGGSVSTLTIQRTQQEDSAVYLCASSRRVNTGELFFGEGSRLTVL.

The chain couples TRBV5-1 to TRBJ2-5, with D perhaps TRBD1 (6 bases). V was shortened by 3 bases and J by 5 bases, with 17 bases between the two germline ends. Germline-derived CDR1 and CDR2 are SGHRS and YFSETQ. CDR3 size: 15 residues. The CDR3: CASSSSQGRGETQYF. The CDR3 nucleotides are TGCGCCAGCAGCTCTAGTCAGGGGCGAGGGGAGACCCAGTACTTC.

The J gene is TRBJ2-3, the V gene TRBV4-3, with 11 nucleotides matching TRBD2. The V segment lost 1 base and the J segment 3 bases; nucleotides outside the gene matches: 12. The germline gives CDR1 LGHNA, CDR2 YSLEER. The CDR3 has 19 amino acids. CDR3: CASSQAPTVAGGRTDTQYF. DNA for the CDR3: TGCGCCAGCAGCCAAGCTCCCACCGTAGCGGGGGGGCGGACAGATACGCAGTATTTT.

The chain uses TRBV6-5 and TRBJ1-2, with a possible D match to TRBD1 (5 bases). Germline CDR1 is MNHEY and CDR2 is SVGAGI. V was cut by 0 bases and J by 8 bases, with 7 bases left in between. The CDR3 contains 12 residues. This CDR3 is CASSYSGGGYTF. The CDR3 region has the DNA TGTGCCAGCAGTTACTCGGGGGGGGGCTACACCTTC.

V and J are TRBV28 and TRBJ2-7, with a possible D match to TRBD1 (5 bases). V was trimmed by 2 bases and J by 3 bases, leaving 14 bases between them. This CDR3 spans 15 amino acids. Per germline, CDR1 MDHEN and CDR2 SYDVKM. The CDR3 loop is CASSLKTAPFYEQYF. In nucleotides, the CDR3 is TGTGCCAGCAGTTTAAAGACAGCTCCATTCTACGAGCAGTACTTC. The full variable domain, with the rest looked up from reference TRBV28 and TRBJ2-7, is DVKVTQSSRYLVKRTGEKVFLECVQDMDHENMFWYRQDPGLGLRLIYFSYDVKMKEKGDIPEGYSVSREKKERFSLILESASTNQTSMYLCASSLKTAPFYEQYFGPGTRLTVT.

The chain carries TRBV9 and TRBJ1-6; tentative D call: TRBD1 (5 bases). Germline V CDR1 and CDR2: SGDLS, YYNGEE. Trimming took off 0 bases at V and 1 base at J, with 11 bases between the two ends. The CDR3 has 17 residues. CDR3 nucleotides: TGTGCCAGCAGCGTAGCTCAGGGTTGGTCCTATAATTCACCCCTCCACTTT. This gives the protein CASSVAQGWSYNSPLHF.

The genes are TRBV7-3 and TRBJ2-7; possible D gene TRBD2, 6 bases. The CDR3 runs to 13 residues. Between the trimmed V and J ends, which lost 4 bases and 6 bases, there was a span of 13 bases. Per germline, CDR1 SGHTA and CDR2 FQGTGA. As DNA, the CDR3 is TGTGCCAGCAGCTCACGTAACGGGGGCGAGCAGTACTTC. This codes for CASSSRNGGEQYF. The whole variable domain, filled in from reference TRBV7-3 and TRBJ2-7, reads GAGVSQTPSNKVTEKGKYVELRCDPISGHTALYWYRQSLGQGPEFLIYFQGTGAADDSGLPNDRFFAVRPEGSVSTLKIQRTERGDSAVYLCASSSRNGGEQYFGPGTRLTVT.